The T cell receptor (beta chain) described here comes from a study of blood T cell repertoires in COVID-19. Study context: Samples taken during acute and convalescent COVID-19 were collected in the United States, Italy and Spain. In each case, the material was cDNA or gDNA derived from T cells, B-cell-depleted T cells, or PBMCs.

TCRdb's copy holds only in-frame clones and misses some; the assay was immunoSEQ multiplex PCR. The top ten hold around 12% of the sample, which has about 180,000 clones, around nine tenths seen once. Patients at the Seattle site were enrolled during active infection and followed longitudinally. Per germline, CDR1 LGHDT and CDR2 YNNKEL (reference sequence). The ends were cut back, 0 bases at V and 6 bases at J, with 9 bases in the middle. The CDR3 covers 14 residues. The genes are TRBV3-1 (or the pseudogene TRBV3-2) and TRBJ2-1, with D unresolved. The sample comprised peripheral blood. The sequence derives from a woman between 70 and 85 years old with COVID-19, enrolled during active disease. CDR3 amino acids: CASSQDSTLNEQFF. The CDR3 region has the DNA TGTGCCAGCAGCCAAGATTCTACCCTCAATGAGCAGTTCTTC.